These 30 T cell receptor beta chains were all obtained from the same sample, sequenced in a study of T cells in Graves' hyperthyroidism and ophthalmopathy. What was amplified from RNA transcripts were TCR beta CDR3 regions. Primed by the HTBI set, a first-round RT-PCR was run on the TCR CDR3. A single record per CDR3 protein comes from TCRdb applying MiXCR to the multiplex PCR reads. The sample has a few hundred thousand distinct CDR3 sequences; 12% to 15% are singletons. The sequenced sample consisted of blood. These receptors came from a woman in her forties with Graves' ophthalmopathy.

This clonotype was seen many times. The V gene is TRBV6-1, the J gene TRBJ2-7; D is unclear. Trimming stripped 5 bases from V and 0 bases from J, with 5 bases between. The CDR3 consists of 12 residues. Germline V gene data show CDR1 as MNHNS and CDR2 as SASEGT. CDR3 in amino acids: CASSRISYEQYF. CDR3 sequence (DNA): TGTGCCAGCAGTCGTATCTCCTACGAGCAGTACTTC.

The chain links TRBV2 to TRBJ1-4; 9 positions match TRBD1. This CDR3 has 15 residues. Germline V lookup: CDR1 SNHLY, CDR2 FYNNEI. The V segment lost 2 bases and the J segment 9 bases; nucleotides outside the gene matches: 7. DNA of the CDR3: TGTGCCAGCAGTGAATTGGGGACAGGGACGAAAAAACTGTTTTTT. It specifies CASSELGTGTKKLFF.

The chain combines TRBV25-1 with TRBJ2-1; TRBD2 matches 7 bases. The J segment lost 8 bases and the V segment lost 5 bases, leaving 12 bases of the junction unmatched. The CDR3 is made up of 15 amino acids. The germline gives CDR1 MGHDK, CDR2 SYGVNS. CDR3 bases: TGTGCCAGCAGTCCCTGGCGGGAGAATCTGTATGAGCAGTTCTTC. This gives the protein CASSPWRENLYEQFF. The whole variable domain, filled in from reference TRBV25-1 and TRBJ2-1, reads EADIYQTPRYLVIGTGKKITLECSQTMGHDKMYWYQQDPGMELHLIHYSYGVNSTEKGDLSSESTVSRIRTEHFPLTLESARPSHTSQYLCASSPWRENLYEQFFGPGTRLTVL.

Concerning this clonotype: Its ends do not fully match the called genes, so a read error is possible. This chain connects TRBV20-1 to TRBJ2-2, with a weak D call TRBD2 (7 bases). CDR1 is DFQATT and CDR2 is SNEGSKA in the germline V gene (reference sequence). CDR3 length: 13 residues. The CDR3 loop reads CSARSGDTEELFF. The DNA of the CDR3 is TGCAGTGCTAGAAGCGGGGACACCGAGGAGCTGTTTTTT.

The rearrangement links TRBV6-5 to TRBJ1-2; no reliable D call. Deletions cut 2 bases from V and 7 bases from J, with 14 bases between. Germline values: CDR1 MNHEY, CDR2 SVGAGI. The CDR3 covers 14 residues. CDR3 sequence reads: CASSYMRSEGGYTF. The CDR3 DNA is TGTGCCAGCAGTTACATGAGGTCAGAAGGTGGCTACACCTTC.

This clonotype was picked up many times. The chain recombines TRBV12-5 with TRBJ1-1; no definite D call. Deletions cut 5 bases from V and 1 base from J, with 14 bases between. Germline CDR1 LGHNT, CDR2 FRNRAP. The CDR3 consists of 15 residues. The CDR3: CASGPPAPTNTEAFF. DNA for the CDR3: TGTGCTAGTGGTCCCCCGGCCCCGACGAACACTGAAGCTTTCTTT.

V is TRBV11-2 and J is TRBJ1-5; no clear D. The CDR3 has 12 residues. Trimming took 8 bases from V and 7 from J, leaving 12 bases between them. Germline CDR1 and CDR2: SGHAT and FQNNGV. CDR3 sequence (DNA): TGTGCCAGCGCCGTAAACGTCCAGCCCCAGCATTTT. Protein product: CASAVNVQPQHF.

This clonotype was observed at least ten times. The rearrangement uses TRBV27 and TRBJ1-2, with 10 bases identical to TRBD1. Looked up from germline, CDR1 is MNHEY and CDR2 is SMNVEV (reference sequence). The CDR3 contains 15 residues. The junction had 7 bases not matched to a gene; V was cut back by 1 base and J by 8 bases. CDR3 nucleotide sequence: TGTGCCAGCAGTTTATTGGGACAGGGGCTGAGGGGCTACACCTTC. It is translated as CASSLLGQGLRGYTF.

This clonotype was counted ten times or more. The chain carries TRBV20-1 and TRBJ2-1; D is ambiguous. This CDR3 has 15 amino acids. The V end was cut by 1 base, the J end by 0 bases, with 10 bases between. Germline V gene data show CDR1 as DFQATT and CDR2 as SNEGSKA (reference sequence). The CDR3 DNA reads TGCAGTGCTAGAGTCGCCTCTAGCTCCTACAATGAGCAGTTCTTC. This encodes CSARVASSSYNEQFF.

As DNA, the CDR3 is TGTGCCAGCAGCCAAGATCGTCGGCAGGTCCAGCATTTT. As protein: CASSQDRRQVQHF. V usage is TRBV4-2 and J usage is TRBJ1-5; D is unresolved. Germline-derived CDR1 and CDR2 are LGHNA and YNFKEQ. This CDR3 spans 13 amino acids. V was clipped by 0 bases and J by 12 bases, with 12 bases between them.

A few counts support this clonotype. The CDR3 reads CAWSVGQGAKEQYF. CDR3 nucleotide sequence: TGTGCCTGGAGTGTAGGTCAGGGGGCAAAGGAGCAGTACTTC. This chain links TRBV30 with TRBJ2-7; 8 nucleotides align to TRBD1. There are 14 residues in the CDR3. Germline-derived CDR1 and CDR2 are GTSNPN and SVGIG (reference sequence). Unmatched junction bases numbered 8, after V lost 0 bases and J lost 7 bases.

This clonotype was picked up many times. The chain uses TRBV28 and TRBJ2-5, with no clear D. The V and J ends lost 4 bases and 5 bases respectively, with 11 bases between them. The germline CDR1 and CDR2 sequences are MDHEN and SYDVKM. The CDR3 has 13 amino acids. CDR3 nucleotide sequence: TGTGCCAGCAGTTCCCCTAACGGTGAGACCCAGTACTTC. Its translation: CASSSPNGETQYF.

This chain uses TRBV3-1 with TRBJ2-1, with 7 bases lining up with TRBD1. V lost 2 bases to trimming and J lost 3 bases; unmatched junction nucleotides: 10. The CDR3 runs to 17 residues. CDR1 and CDR2 from the germline V gene are LGHDT and YNNKEL (reference sequence). CDR3 DNA: TGTGCCAGCAGCCAAAGGTCAACAGGGGATCACTACAATGAGCAGTTCTTC. Its protein is CASSQRSTGDHYNEQFF.

CDR3 DNA: TGTGCCAGCAGCTTAGCTGCGCTAGCTAACTATGGCTACACCTTC. Residues: CASSLAALANYGYTF. The chain recombines TRBV2 with TRBJ1-2; no definite D call. V gave up 6 bases and J gave up 0 bases, with 14 bases separating them. This CDR3 spans 15 amino acids. CDR1 and CDR2 (germline): SNHLY, FYNNEI.

This clonotype occurred many times. This sequence joins TRBV2 and TRBJ2-2, with a weak D call TRBD2 (6 bases). Trimming removed 10 bases at V and 2 bases at J, with 17 bases between. CDR1 and CDR2 from the germline V gene are SNHLY and FYNNEI. This CDR3 has 15 residues. The CDR3 nucleotides read TGTGCCACCCGGGGGACCGGGAGAAACACCGGGGAGCTGTTTTTT. Residues: CATRGTGRNTGELFF.

The V call is TRBV28, the J call TRBJ2-1; 16 bases line up with TRBD2. In germline, CDR1 is MDHEN, CDR2 SYDVKM. Trimming removed 1 base from V and 6 bases from J; junction bases left unmatched: 3. The CDR3 is made up of 17 amino acids. The CDR3 nucleotides read TGTGCCAGCAGTTTATTGGGACTAGCGGGAGGGGGCAATGAGCAGTTCTTC. Encoded protein: CASSLLGLAGGGNEQFF.

The table lists this clonotype with many counts. The chain carries TRBV28 and TRBJ2-3, with 10 positions matching TRBD2. The CDR3 runs to 15 residues. V gave up 5 bases and J gave up 3 bases; unmatched junction bases: 5. Germline CDR1 is MDHEN and CDR2 is SYDVKM. The DNA of the CDR3 is TGTGCCAGCAGTCCAATAGCGGGAGGAACAGATACGCAGTATTTT. It specifies CASSPIAGGTDTQYF.

This clonotype has ten or more counts. CDR3 sequence (DNA): TGTGCCTGGAGTGCGCGTCTGCTCCGTACCTCCTACAATGAGCAGTTCTTC. Residues: CAWSARLLRTSYNEQFF. The chain employs TRBV30 and TRBJ2-1; D is ambiguous. This CDR3 spans 17 amino acids. V gave up 1 base and J gave up 0 bases, with 16 bases separating them. The germline CDR1 and CDR2 sequences are GTSNPN and SVGIG (reference sequence).

This clonotype was seen many times. This chain connects TRBV28 to TRBJ2-7, with D unclear. CDR3 length equals 16 residues. Germline V lookup: CDR1 MDHEN, CDR2 SYDVKM. V was clipped by 4 bases and J by 3 bases, with 19 bases between them. CDR3 sequence: CASSSPSRRTNYEQYF. The CDR3 nucleotides read TGTGCCAGCAGTTCACCTTCACGGAGAACTAACTACGAGCAGTACTTC.

This clonotype was picked up a small number of times. The CDR3 reads CASSYRVRAAVPGPNTGELFF. In nucleotides, the CDR3 is TGTGCCAGCAGCTACAGGGTTCGGGCGGCCGTTCCCGGCCCAAACACCGGGGAGCTGTTTTTT. The rearrangement links TRBV5-5 to TRBJ2-2; a weak D match, TRBD1 (6 bases). The CDR3 totals 21 residues. V was pared by 3 bases and J by 2 bases, with 29 bases between. Germline V lookup: CDR1 SGHKS, CDR2 YYEKEE (reference sequence). Looking up the rest from reference TRBV5-5 and TRBJ2-2 gives the full variable domain: DAGVTQSPTHLIKTRGQQVTLRCSPISGHKSVSWYQQVLGQGPQFIFQYYEKEERGRGNFPDRFSARQFPNYSSELNVNALLLGDSALYLCASSYRVRAAVPGPNTGELFFGEGSRLTVL.

With respect to this clonotype: In this CDR3 the conserved last residue, phenylalanine or tryptophan, is missing, so a read error is likely. CDR3 in DNA: TGTGCCACGAAACTAGCGGGAGGCTCGGGGGAGCTGTTTTCT. It encodes CATKLAGGSGELFS. The V call is TRBV15, the J call TRBJ2-2; 12 bases agree with TRBD2. Germline lookup yields CDR1 LNHNV and CDR2 YYDKDF (reference sequence). The CDR3 has 14 residues. V dropped 9 bases and J dropped 8; count of bases not matched to a gene: 7.

This clonotype was detected ten times or more. The V call is TRBV12-3 or TRBV12-4, the J call TRBJ2-7; either TRBD1 or TRBD2 may supply D (5 bases each). Between the trimmed V and J ends, which lost 1 base and 6 bases, there was a span of 28 bases. The CDR3 runs to 19 residues. The CDR3 spells CASSLGRTLQAEQLFEQYF. The CDR3 DNA reads as TGTGCCAGCAGTTTAGGAAGGACACTACAAGCGGAGCAGCTTTTCGAGCAGTACTTC.

This clonotype was counted many times. The rearrangement uses TRBV20-1 and TRBJ1-2; no firm D call. The CDR3 has 12 amino acids. Trimming removed 0 bases at V and 6 bases at J, with 8 bases between. The germline gives CDR1 DFQATT, CDR2 SNEGSKA (reference sequence). The CDR3 is CSARDRGNGYTF. CDR3 in DNA: TGCAGTGCTAGAGATCGGGGAAATGGCTACACCTTC.

This clonotype occurred many times. The chain has TRBV13 and TRBJ2-7; 8 bases line up with TRBD2. After removal of 2 bases from V and 6 bases from J, the junction contained 15 bases not matched to a gene. Germline CDR1 is PRHDT and CDR2 is FYEKMQ (reference sequence). CDR3 length equals 17 residues. The CDR3 DNA follows: TGTGCCAGCAGCTTAACGTCGGCGCGCGGGGGGAGTACCGAGCAGTACTTC. Protein sequence: CASSLTSARGGSTEQYF.

This clonotype was recorded a few times. This rearrangement joins TRBV5-1 to TRBJ1-4, with D possibly matching TRBD1 (6 bases). V was pared by 2 bases and J by 5 bases, with 10 bases between. The CDR3 consists of 14 residues. Looked up from germline, CDR1 is SGHRS and CDR2 is YFSETQ. The CDR3 is CASSLGRGNEKLFF. CDR3 DNA sequence: TGCGCCAGCAGCTTAGGCAGGGGAAATGAAAAACTGTTTTTT.

This clonotype was picked up many times. This sequence joins TRBV28 and TRBJ2-2; 8 bases are a match to TRBD2. CDR1 and CDR2 from the germline V gene are MDHEN and SYDVKM. CDR3 length: 19 amino acids. The trim removed 3 bases at V and 3 bases at J, leaving 15 bases unmatched. The CDR3 loop reads CASSFPRAGEGLDTGELFF. CDR3 sequence (DNA): TGTGCCAGCAGTTTCCCCCGAGCGGGAGAAGGCTTAGACACCGGGGAGCTGTTTTTT.

A few counts support this clonotype. The chain carries TRBV2 and TRBJ2-2; 8 positions agree with TRBD2. Germline CDR1 SNHLY, CDR2 FYNNEI. The CDR3 loop spans 16 amino acids. V lost 6 bases to trimming and J lost 7 bases; unmatched junction nucleotides: 13. The CDR3 DNA is TGTGCCAGCAGGGGGTGGAGCGGGAGTAGTCACGGGGAGCTGTTTTTT. Its protein is CASRGWSGSSHGELFF. The full variable domain, in which reference TRBV2 and TRBJ2-2 provide the parts outside the CDR3, is EPEVTQTPSHQVTQMGQEVILRCVPISNHLYFYWYRQILGQKVEFLVSFYNNEISEKSEIFDDQFSVERPDGSNFTLKIRSTKLEDSAMYFCASRGWSGSSHGELFFGEGSRLTVL.

The chain is built from TRBV10-3 and TRBJ2-5; D may be TRBD1 (5 bases). V dropped 2 bases and J dropped 5 bases, with 12 bases sitting between them. The CDR3 is 14 amino acids. Germline-derived CDR1 and CDR2 are ENHRY and SYGVKD. The CDR3 coding sequence is TGTGCCATCAGTGAGAGGGGCAGTCTCGAGACCCAGTACTTC. Its protein product is CAISERGSLETQYF.

The V call is TRBV14, the J call TRBJ2-2; D might be TRBD1 or TRBD2, each matching 5 bases. The CDR3 is made up of 17 amino acids. V lost 3 bases, J lost 3 bases, and 17 bases lay in between. Germline lookup yields CDR1 SGHDN and CDR2 FVKESK. CDR3 region: CASSQYWVGADTGELFF. The CDR3 DNA sequence: TGTGCCAGCAGCCAGTATTGGGTCGGGGCCGACACCGGGGAGCTGTTTTTT.

The chain has TRBV6-2 or TRBV6-3 and TRBJ2-1, with unresolved D. The CDR3 length is 18 residues. Per the germline V gene, CDR1 is MNHEY and CDR2 is SVGEGT. Trimming took off 0 bases at V and 0 bases at J, with 15 bases between the two ends. The DNA for the CDR3 is TGTGCCAGCAGTTACTCGGTCTCCTTTATCTCCTCCTACAATGAGCAGTTCTTC. Translating gives CASSYSVSFISSYNEQFF.